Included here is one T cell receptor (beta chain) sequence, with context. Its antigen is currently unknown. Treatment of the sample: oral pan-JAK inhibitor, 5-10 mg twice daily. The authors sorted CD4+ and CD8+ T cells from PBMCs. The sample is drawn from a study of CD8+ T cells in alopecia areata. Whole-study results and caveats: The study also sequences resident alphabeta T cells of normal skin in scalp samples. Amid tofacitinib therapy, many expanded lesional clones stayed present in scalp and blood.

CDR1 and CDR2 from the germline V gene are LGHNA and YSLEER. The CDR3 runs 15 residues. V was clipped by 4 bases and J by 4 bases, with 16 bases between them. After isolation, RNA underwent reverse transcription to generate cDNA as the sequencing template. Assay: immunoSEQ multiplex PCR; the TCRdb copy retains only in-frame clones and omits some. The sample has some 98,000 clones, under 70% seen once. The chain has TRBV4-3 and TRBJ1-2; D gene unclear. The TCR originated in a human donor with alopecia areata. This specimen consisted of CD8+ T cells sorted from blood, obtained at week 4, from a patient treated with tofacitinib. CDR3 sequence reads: CASSPLSGTSYGYTF. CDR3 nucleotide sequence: TGCGCCAGCAGCCCCCTGAGTGGAACAAGCTATGGCTACACCTTC.